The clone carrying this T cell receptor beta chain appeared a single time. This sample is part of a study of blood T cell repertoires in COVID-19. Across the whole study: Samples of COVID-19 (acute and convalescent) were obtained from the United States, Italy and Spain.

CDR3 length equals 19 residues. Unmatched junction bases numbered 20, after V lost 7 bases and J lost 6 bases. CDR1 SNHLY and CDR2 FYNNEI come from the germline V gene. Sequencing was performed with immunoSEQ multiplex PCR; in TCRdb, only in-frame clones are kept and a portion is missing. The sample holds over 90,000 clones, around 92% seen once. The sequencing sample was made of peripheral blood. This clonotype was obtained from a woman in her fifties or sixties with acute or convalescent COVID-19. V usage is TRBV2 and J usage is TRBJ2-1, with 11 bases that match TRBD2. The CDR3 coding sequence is TGTGCCAGCAAACTACACCTCGGGTTAGCGGGAGGGCTAGGCAATGAGCAGTTCTTC. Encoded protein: CASKLHLGLAGGLGNEQFF.